This T cell receptor (beta chain) was found in a study of blood T cell repertoires in COVID-19. About the study: Sites across the United States, Italy and Spain contributed samples from acute and convalescent COVID-19. From T cells, B-cell-depleted T cells, or PBMCs came the material, which was cDNA or gDNA.

Original data processing: Nucleated cell counts were estimated from reference gene primer amplification. Sequencing was performed with immunoSEQ multiplex PCR; in TCRdb, only in-frame clones are kept and a portion is missing. The DNA gave D and trimming, while V, J and clone size come from that table. The data contain over 200,000 clones, around 91% of them singletons. This CDR3 is 15 amino acids long. With 8 bases clipped from V and 2 bases from J, the junction kept 7 bases outside the gene matches. The germline CDR1 and CDR2 sequences are LNHDA and SQIVND (reference sequence). The gene calls are TRBV19 and TRBJ1-3; TRBD1 matches at 9 bases. The sequence came from a woman aged 40 to 55 with acute or convalescent COVID-19. Sequencing input: peripheral blood. In nucleotides, the CDR3 is TGTGCCAGTGCCCGGGACAGGGTTGCTGGAAACACCATATATTTT. This gives the protein CASARDRVAGNTIYF.